These T cell receptor beta chains were read from a single sample in a study of blood T cells in healthy people across ages. TCRdb passed the 5' RACE reads through MiXCR, listing each CDR3 protein once. The repertoire holds about 1.5 million distinct CDR3 sequences, with approximately 39% as singletons. The sequenced sample was blood. The receptors were gathered from a young woman in good health. Both conserved end residues are part of each CDR3. The order of the fields is V gene, clone size, J gene, CDR3 length, D gene, CDR3 protein, CDR3 DNA. D genes are given only for firm matches. The size field is filled for only some rows; it gives once, few, many or a size class.

>TRBV6-2/TRBV6-3|.|TRBJ2-2|14|.
CASSRGLYTGELFF
TGTGCCAGCAGTCGGGGGCTCTACACCGGGGAGCTGTTTTTT
>TRBV5-1|.|TRBJ1-6|17|.
CASSLSYDRDYNSPLHF
TGCGCCAGCAGCTTGTCGTACGACAGAGACTATAATTCACCCCTCCACTTT
>TRBV28|few|TRBJ2-3|16|.
CASSVPQGWSTDTQYF
TGTGCCAGCAGTGTGCCGCAGGGATGGAGCACAGATACGCAGTATTTT
>TRBV4-1|.|TRBJ2-7|16|TRBD1
CASSRYGTGGSYEQYF
TGCGCCAGCAGCCGCTACGGGACAGGGGGTTCCTACGAGCAGTACTTC
>TRBV20-1|few|TRBJ1-2|15|TRBD1
CSARDQGARGNGYTF
TGCAGTGCTAGAGATCAGGGGGCGCGAGGAAATGGCTACACCTTC
>TRBV20-1|.|TRBJ1-3|15|.
CSARTFTSSGNTIYF
TGCAGTGCTAGAACCTTTACTAGCTCTGGAAACACCATATATTTT
>TRBV11-2|.|TRBJ1-1|13|.
CASSSNRVGEAFF
TGTGCCAGCAGCTCAAACAGGGTGGGGGAAGCTTTCTTT
>TRBV2|.|TRBJ1-5|14|TRBD1
CASSDRGRKQPQHF
TGTGCCAGCAGCGACAGGGGGCGGAAGCAGCCCCAGCATTTT
>TRBV20-1|few|TRBJ1-2|14|TRBD1
CSASRQGGYYGYTF
TGCAGTGCTTCGCGACAGGGGGGGTACTATGGCTACACCTTC
>TRBV4-3|.|TRBJ2-5|15|TRBD2
CASSLQTSGVYEQYF
TGCGCCAGCAGCCTACAGACTAGCGGTGTTTATGAGCAGTACTTC
>TRBV20-1|once|TRBJ2-1|14|.
CSARDRGGGSEQFF
TGCAGTGCTAGAGATCGGGGAGGGGGCAGTGAGCAGTTCTTC
>TRBV9|.|TRBJ2-2|16|.
CASSVGPVWNTGELFF
TGTGCCAGCAGCGTAGGCCCGGTCTGGAACACCGGGGAGCTGTTTTTT
>TRBV27|.|TRBJ1-2|14|TRBD1
CASSWTGRGGGYTF
TGTGCCAGCAGTTGGACAGGACGGGGGGGTGGCTACACCTTC
>TRBV5-1|.|TRBJ1-1|15|.
CASRRQGSVYTEAFF
TGCGCCAGCAGAAGGCAGGGGTCGGTGTACACTGAAGCTTTCTTT
>TRBV6-6|.|TRBJ2-7|14|.
CASRHRSGSYEQYF
TGTGCCAGCAGGCACAGAAGTGGCTCCTACGAGCAGTACTTC
>TRBV7-2|few|TRBJ2-7|16|.
CASSLRPFGSSYEQYF
TGTGCCAGCAGCTTACGGCCTTTCGGTAGCTCCTACGAGCAGTACTTC
>TRBV2|.|TRBJ1-2|12|.
CASREGLYGYTF
TGTGCCAGCAGAGAAGGACTCTATGGCTACACCTTC
>TRBV10-3|few|TRBJ2-7|14|TRBD2
CATLAGTSAYEQYF
TGTGCCACCCTAGCCGGGACTAGCGCCTACGAGCAGTACTTC
>TRBV4-2|few|TRBJ2-7|15|TRBD2
CASSQKGTSGYEQYF
TGTGCCAGCAGCCAAAAGGGGACTAGCGGATACGAGCAGTACTTC
>TRBV7-2|few|TRBJ2-2|16|.
CASSFDSNPNTGELFF
TGTGCCAGCAGCTTTGACAGTAACCCGAACACCGGGGAGCTGTTTTTT
>TRBV5-1|once|TRBJ2-5|15|TRBD1
CASRATGVKGETQYF
TGCGCCAGCAGGGCGACAGGGGTGAAAGGAGAGACCCAGTACTTC
>TRBV27|few|TRBJ2-7|14|TRBD2
CASRPGLAIHEQYF
TGTGCCAGCCGCCCGGGACTAGCGATCCACGAGCAGTACTTC
>TRBV6-2/TRBV6-3|.|TRBJ1-1|16|.
CASSWRTGTPNTEAFF
TGTGCCAGCAGTTGGAGGACGGGGACACCGAACACTGAAGCTTTCTTT
>TRBV5-8|.|TRBJ1-1|13|.
CASSLEGRGIAFF
TGTGCCAGCAGCTTGGAGGGTCGAGGAATTGCTTTCTTT
>TRBV7-9|.|TRBJ1-1|14|TRBD1
CANSTGTVNTEAFF
TGTGCCAACAGCACCGGGACAGTAAACACTGAAGCTTTCTTT
>TRBV27|.|TRBJ2-7|14|.
CASSLSGGHYEQYF
TGTGCCAGCAGTTTATCTGGCGGCCACTACGAGCAGTACTTC
>TRBV6-5|.|TRBJ2-7|15|.
CASSCRPMKGYEQYF
TGTGCCAGCAGTTGCCGGCCCATGAAGGGCTACGAGCAGTACTTC
>TRBV11-2|few|TRBJ2-7|14|.
CASSLLTGFGEQYF
TGTGCCAGCAGCTTACTTACAGGGTTCGGCGAGCAGTACTTC
>TRBV10-2|once|TRBJ1-6|12|.
CASSEANSPLHF
TGCGCCAGCAGTGAGGCGAATTCACCCCTCCACTTT
>TRBV3-1|.|TRBJ2-5|13|.
CASSPPSAETQYF
TGTGCCAGCAGTCCGCCCTCGGCAGAGACCCAGTACTTC
>TRBV6-2/TRBV6-3|.|TRBJ2-1|17|TRBD2
CASSYPTSGGAVLEQFF
TGTGCCAGCAGTTACCCGACTAGCGGGGGGGCGGTTCTTGAGCAGTTCTTC
>TRBV20-1|.|TRBJ1-2|16|TRBD1
CSASDRLRGGDYGYTF
TGCAGTGCTAGCGACCGCCTCAGGGGGGGGGACTATGGCTACACCTTC
>TRBV6-5|few|TRBJ1-5|17|.
CASSYSTPAYSNQPQHF
TGTGCCAGCAGTTACTCGACGCCAGCTTATAGCAATCAGCCCCAGCATTTT
>TRBV5-6|few|TRBJ2-1|17|TRBD2
CASSLMGGGISYNEQFF
TGTGCCAGCAGCTTGATGGGGGGAGGGATATCCTACAATGAGCAGTTCTTC
>TRBV7-2|.|TRBJ1-2|16|.
CASSFPGAEENYGYTF
TGTGCCAGCAGCTTCCCCGGGGCGGAAGAAAACTATGGCTACACCTTC
>TRBV20-1|.|TRBJ2-3|15|TRBD2
CSALLLAGGGDTQYF
TGCAGTGCCCTCCTACTAGCGGGAGGTGGAGATACGCAGTATTTT
>TRBV20-1|.|TRBJ2-1|17|TRBD2
CSALSLAGGYSNEEQFF
TGCAGTGCCCTATCCCTAGCGGGGGGTTACTCCAATGAGGAGCAGTTCTTC
>TRBV7-9|.|TRBJ2-4|13|.
CASSTAPEGIQYF
TGTGCCAGCAGTACGGCCCCGGAGGGCATTCAGTACTTC
>TRBV24-1|few|TRBJ1-1|12|.
CATSDAGIEAFF
TGTGCCACCAGTGACGCAGGGATTGAAGCTTTCTTT
>TRBV20-1|few|TRBJ2-7|13|TRBD1
CSARRGTVDEQYF
TGCAGTGCCAGGCGAGGGACAGTTGACGAGCAGTACTTC
>TRBV20-1|.|TRBJ1-2|13|TRBD1
CSADPDRDFGYTF
TGCAGTGCTGACCCGGACAGGGATTTTGGCTACACCTTC
>TRBV27|.|TRBJ2-1|15|.
CASSLYVSSYNEQFF
TGTGCCAGCAGTTTATATGTAAGCTCCTACAATGAGCAGTTCTTC